In its sample, the clone carrying this T cell receptor (beta chain) was seen once. Antigen specificity is unknown. Germline-derived CDR1 and CDR2 are SGHTA and FQGNSA. With V trimmed by 5 bases and J by 2 bases, 1 base remained unmatched. The CDR3 is 14 amino acids. The PCR was carried out with 60 Vbeta primers and 13 Jbeta primers. Profiling relied on immunoSEQ multiplex PCR, and the TCRdb table lists in-frame clones only, not all of them. The table includes 99,000 or so clones, approximately 69% detected once. The entry originates in a study of cytomegalovirus exposure and HLA in healthy donors. Background on the study: Earlier, fewer than 130 million unique TCR beta sequences were recovered from around 190 million T cells by an analysis.

Study findings and constraints: An analysis that came later showed most CMV-associated TCR beta chains appearing HLA-restricted.

This sequence was found in a man in his thirties or forties in good health and CMV-seronegative. Specimen: PBMCs. The rearrangement joins TRBV7-2 to TRBJ2-7; 12 positions agree with TRBD2. The CDR3 is CASSRLAGAYEQYF. The CDR3 bases are TGTGCCAGCAGCAGACTAGCGGGAGCCTACGAGCAGTACTTC. Full variable domain (outside the CDR3, taken from reference TRBV7-2 and TRBJ2-7): GAGVSQSPSNKVTEKGKDVELRCDPISGHTALYWYRQSLGQGLEFLIYFQGNSAPDKSGLPSDRFSAERTGGSVSTLTIQRTQQEDSAVYLCASSRLAGAYEQYFGPGTRLTVT.